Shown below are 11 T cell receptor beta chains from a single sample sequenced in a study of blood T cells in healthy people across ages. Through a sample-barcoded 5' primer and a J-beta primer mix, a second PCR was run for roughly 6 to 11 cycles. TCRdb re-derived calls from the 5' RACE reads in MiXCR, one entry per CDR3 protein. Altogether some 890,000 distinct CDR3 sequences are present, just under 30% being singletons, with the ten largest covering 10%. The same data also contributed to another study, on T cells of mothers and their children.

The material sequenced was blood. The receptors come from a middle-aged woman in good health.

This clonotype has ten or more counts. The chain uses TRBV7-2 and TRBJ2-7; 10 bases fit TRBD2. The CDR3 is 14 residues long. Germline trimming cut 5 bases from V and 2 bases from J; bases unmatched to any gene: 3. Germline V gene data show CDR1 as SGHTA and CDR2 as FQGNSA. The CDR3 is CASSTTSGAYEQYF. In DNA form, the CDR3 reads TGTGCCAGCAGCACCACTAGCGGGGCCTACGAGCAGTACTTC.

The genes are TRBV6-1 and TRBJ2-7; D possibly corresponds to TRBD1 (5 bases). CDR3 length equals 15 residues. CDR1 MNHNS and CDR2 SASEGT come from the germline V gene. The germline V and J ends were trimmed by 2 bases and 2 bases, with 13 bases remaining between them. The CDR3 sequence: CASSEFDRQAYEQYF. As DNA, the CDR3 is TGTGCCAGCAGTGAATTTGACAGACAAGCCTACGAGCAGTACTTC.

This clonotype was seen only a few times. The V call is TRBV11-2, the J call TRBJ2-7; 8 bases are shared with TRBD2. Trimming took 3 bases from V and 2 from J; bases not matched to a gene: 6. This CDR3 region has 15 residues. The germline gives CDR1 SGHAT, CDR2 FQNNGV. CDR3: CASSFGAGATYEQYF. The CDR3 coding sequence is TGTGCCAGCAGCTTCGGAGCGGGGGCCACCTACGAGCAGTACTTC.

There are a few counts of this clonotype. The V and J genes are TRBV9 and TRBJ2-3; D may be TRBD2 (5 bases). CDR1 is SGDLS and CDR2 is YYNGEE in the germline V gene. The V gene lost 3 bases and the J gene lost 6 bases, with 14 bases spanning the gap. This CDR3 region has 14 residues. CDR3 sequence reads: CASSDQGLGDTQYF. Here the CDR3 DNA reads TGTGCCAGCAGCGACCAAGGACTTGGGGATACGCAGTATTTT.

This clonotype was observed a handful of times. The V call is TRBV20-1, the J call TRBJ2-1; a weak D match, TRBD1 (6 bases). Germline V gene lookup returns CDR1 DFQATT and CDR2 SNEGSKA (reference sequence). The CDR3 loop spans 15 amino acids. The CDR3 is CSLSRGQTQYNEQFF. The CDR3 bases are TGCAGCCTTTCGAGAGGACAGACCCAATACAATGAGCAGTTCTTC.

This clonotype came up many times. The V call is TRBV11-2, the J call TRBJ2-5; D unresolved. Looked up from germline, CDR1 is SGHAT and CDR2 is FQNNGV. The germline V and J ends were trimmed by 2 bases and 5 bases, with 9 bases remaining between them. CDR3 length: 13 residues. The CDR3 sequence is CASSLQRSETQYF. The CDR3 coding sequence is TGTGCCAGCAGCTTACAGAGGAGTGAGACCCAGTACTTC.

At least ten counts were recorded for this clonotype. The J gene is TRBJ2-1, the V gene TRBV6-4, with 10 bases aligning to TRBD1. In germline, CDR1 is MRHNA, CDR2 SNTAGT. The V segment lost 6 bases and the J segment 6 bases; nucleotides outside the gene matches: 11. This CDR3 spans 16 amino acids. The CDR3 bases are TGTGCCAGCAGCCCCGGGACAGGGGTCTTTCTCAATGAGCAGTTCTTC. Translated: CASSPGTGVFLNEQFF.

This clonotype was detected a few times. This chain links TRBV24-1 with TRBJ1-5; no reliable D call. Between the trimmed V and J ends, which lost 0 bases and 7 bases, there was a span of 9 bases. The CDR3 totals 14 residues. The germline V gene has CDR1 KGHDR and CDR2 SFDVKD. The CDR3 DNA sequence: TGTGCCACCAGTGATTTGAGTGTGAACCAGCCCCAGCATTTT. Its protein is CATSDLSVNQPQHF.

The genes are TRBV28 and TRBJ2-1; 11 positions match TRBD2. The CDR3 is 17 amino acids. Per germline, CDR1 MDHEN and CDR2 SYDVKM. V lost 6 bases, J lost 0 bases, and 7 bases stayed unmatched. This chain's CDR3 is CASRTVAGGYSYNEQFF. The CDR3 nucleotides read TGTGCCAGCAGGACCGTAGCGGGGGGGTACTCCTACAATGAGCAGTTCTTC.

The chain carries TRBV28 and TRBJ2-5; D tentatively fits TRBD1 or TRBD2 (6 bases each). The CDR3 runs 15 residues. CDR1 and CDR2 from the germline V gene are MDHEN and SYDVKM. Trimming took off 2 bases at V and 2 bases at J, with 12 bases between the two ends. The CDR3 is CASSLRGPLQETQYF. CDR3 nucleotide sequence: TGTGCCAGCAGTTTACGGGGGCCACTACAAGAGACCCAGTACTTC.

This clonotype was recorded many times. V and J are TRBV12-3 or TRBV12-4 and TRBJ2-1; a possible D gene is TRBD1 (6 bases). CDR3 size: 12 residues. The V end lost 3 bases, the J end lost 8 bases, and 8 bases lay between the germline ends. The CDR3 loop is CASSLYRDEQFF. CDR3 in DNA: TGTGCCAGCAGTTTGTACAGGGATGAGCAGTTCTTC.